The clone carrying this T cell receptor (beta chain) appeared a few times. Its specificity is not known. The conserved closing phenylalanine or tryptophan is absent in this CDR3, likely reflecting a read error. These data come from a study of post-analysis software for immune sequencing data. Trimming cost V 4 bases and J 5 bases, with 15 bases left between them. This CDR3 comprises 15 residues. Unique molecular identifiers were carried by the TCR beta cDNA libraries. MiXCR, run by TCRdb on the PCR reads, gives a single entry per CDR3 protein. The sample carries 650,000 to 850,000 distinct CDR3 sequences, under 60% recorded once. Study-level points and caveats: Patients used five TRBV segments, including TRBV5-6, TRBV5-1 and TRBV20-1, more often than controls. Versus controls, multiple sclerosis patients showed significantly lower diversity (normalized Chao1). Strong co-clustering by F measure was seen for same-batch samples.

The source is a girl between 5 and 17 years old with multiple sclerosis. Sequences were obtained from blood. This chain uses TRBV12-3 or TRBV12-4 with TRBJ1-5, with D perhaps TRBD1 (5 bases). The DNA for the CDR3 is TGTGCCAGCAGTTCCGGCGGGGGGTCAGATCAGCCCCAGCATTGT. Protein product: CASSSGGGSDQPQHC.